The clone carrying this T cell receptor (beta chain) was detected a few times. Its specificity is not known. The sample comes from a study of shared clonotypes between healthy human individuals. Study background: Two female and three male donors aged 18 to 49 were enrolled. Per donor, three plates held CD4 naive cells, three held CD4 memory, two held CD8 naive and one held CD8 memory. Study observations and caveats: When compared with the clonotypes that were shared by all four sorted-subset donors, the non-shared clonotypes turned out to have lower generation probabilities.

This CDR3 has 19 amino acids. Germline loops: CDR1 SGHNT, CDR2 YYREEE (reference sequence). V was clipped by 2 bases and J by 0 bases; unmatched bases: 17. Per sorted-subset replicate PCR, input was approximately 0.2 ug DNA, representing around 29,000 T cell genomes. Assay: immunoSEQ multiplex PCR; the TCRdb copy retains only in-frame clones and omits some. This table holds 950,000 to 1,100,000 clones, around 78% found once. The genes are TRBV5-4 and TRBJ2-7; 7 bases map to TRBD1. The sequence came from a young man in good health. Some clones in this sample may be carry-over from other donors' samples. Source material: memory CD4+ T cells from PBMCs. Subset defined: CD45RA-negative fraction. The CDR3 bases are TGTGCCAGCAGCTTTCGAGGGGGCGGGCAAGGATCCAGCTCCTACGAGCAGTACTTC. Its protein is CASSFRGGGQGSSSYEQYF.